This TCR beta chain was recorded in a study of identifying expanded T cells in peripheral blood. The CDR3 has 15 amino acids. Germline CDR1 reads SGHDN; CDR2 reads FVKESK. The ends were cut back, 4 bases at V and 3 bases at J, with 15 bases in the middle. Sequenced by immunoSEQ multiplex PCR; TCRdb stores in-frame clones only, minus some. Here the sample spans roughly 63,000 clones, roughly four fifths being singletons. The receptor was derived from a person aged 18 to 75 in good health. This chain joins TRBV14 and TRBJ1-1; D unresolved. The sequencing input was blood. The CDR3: CASSPGVGVDTEAFF. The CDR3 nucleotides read TGTGCCAGCAGCCCGGGAGTTGGGGTGGACACTGAAGCTTTCTTT.